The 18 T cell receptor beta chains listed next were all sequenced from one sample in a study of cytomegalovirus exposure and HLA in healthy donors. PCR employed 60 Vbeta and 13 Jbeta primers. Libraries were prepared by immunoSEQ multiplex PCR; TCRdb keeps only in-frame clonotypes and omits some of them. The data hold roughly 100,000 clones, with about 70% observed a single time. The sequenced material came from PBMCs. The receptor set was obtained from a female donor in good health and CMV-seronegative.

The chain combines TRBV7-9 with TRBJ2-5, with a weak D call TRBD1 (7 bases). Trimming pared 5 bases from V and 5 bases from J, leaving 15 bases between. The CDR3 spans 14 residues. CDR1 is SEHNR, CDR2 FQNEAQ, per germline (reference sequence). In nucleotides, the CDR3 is TGTGCCAGCAGCCAAGGAGGGGGCTGGGAGACCCAGTACTTC. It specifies CASSQGGGWETQYF.

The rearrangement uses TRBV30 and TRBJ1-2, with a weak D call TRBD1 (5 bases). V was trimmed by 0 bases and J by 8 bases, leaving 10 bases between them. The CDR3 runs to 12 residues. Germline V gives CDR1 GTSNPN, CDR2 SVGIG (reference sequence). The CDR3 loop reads CAWSVDRRGYTF. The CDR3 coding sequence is TGTGCCTGGAGTGTAGACAGACGGGGCTACACCTTC.

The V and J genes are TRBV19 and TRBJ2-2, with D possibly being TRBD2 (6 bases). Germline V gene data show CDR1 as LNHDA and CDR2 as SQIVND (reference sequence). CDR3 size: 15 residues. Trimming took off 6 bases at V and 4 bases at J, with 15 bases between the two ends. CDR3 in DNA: TGTGCCAGTAGGAGCGCCGGGACTCCCACCGGGGAGCTGTTTTTT. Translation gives CASRSAGTPTGELFF. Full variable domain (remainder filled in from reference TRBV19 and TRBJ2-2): DGGITQSPKYLFRKEGQNVTLSCEQNLNHDAMYWYRQDPGQGLRLIYYSQIVNDFQKGDIAEGYSVSREKKESFPLTVTSAQKNPTAFYLCASRSAGTPTGELFFGEGSRLTVL.

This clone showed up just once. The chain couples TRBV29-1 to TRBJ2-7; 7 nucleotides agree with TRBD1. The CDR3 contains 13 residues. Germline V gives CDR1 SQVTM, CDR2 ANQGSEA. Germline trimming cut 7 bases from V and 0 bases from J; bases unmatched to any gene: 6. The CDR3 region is CSAYRGSSYEQYF. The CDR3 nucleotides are TGCAGCGCCTACAGGGGTAGCTCCTACGAGCAGTACTTC.

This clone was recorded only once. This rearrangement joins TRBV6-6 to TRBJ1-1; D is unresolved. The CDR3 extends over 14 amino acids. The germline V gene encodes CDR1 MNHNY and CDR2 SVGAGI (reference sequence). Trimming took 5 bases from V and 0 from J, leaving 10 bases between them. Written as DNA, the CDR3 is TGTGCCAGCAGTCCCCCTATGGTGAACACTGAAGCTTTCTTT. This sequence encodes CASSPPMVNTEAFF.

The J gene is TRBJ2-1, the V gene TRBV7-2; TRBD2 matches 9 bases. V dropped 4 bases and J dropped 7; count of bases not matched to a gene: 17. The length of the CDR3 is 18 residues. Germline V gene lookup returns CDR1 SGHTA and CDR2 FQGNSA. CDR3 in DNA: TGTGCCAGCAGCTCCCGGAGAGCTCAGCGGGAGGTGAGGAATGAGCAGTTCTTC. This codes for CASSSRRAQREVRNEQFF.

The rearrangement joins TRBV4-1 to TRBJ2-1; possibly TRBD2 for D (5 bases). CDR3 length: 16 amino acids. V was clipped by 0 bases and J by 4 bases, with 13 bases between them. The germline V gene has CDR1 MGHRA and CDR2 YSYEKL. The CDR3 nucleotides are TGCGCCAGCAGCCAAGACAGAGGGCCGGGTTACAATGAGCAGTTCTTC. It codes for CASSQDRGPGYNEQFF.

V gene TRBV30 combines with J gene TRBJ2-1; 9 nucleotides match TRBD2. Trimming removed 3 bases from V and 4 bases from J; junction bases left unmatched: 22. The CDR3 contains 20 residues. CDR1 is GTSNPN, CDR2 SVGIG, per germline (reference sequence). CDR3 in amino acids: CAWRGLLTGSGSFGYNEQFF. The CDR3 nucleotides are TGTGCCTGGAGAGGACTTCTAACGGGTAGCGGGAGTTTCGGTTACAATGAGCAGTTCTTC.

Here the CDR3 reads CASNTAYTEAFF. The CDR3 coding sequence is TGTGCCAGCAACACAGCTTACACTGAAGCTTTCTTT. The rearrangement joins TRBV2 to TRBJ1-1, with D hard to call. Trimming took 7 bases from V and 3 from J, leaving 9 bases between them. Germline lookup yields CDR1 SNHLY and CDR2 FYNNEI. CDR3 length: 12 amino acids. Looking up the rest from reference TRBV2 and TRBJ1-1 gives the full variable domain: EPEVTQTPSHQVTQMGQEVILRCVPISNHLYFYWYRQILGQKVEFLVSFYNNEISEKSEIFDDQFSVERPDGSNFTLKIRSTKLEDSAMYFCASNTAYTEAFFGQGTRLTVV.

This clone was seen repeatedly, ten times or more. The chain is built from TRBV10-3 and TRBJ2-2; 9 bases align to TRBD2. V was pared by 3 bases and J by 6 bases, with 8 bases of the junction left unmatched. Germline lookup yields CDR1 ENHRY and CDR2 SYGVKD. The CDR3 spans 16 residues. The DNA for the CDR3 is TGTGCCATCAGTGATCAGGGACTAGCAGTGGCCGGGGAGCTGTTTTTT. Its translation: CAISDQGLAVAGELFF.

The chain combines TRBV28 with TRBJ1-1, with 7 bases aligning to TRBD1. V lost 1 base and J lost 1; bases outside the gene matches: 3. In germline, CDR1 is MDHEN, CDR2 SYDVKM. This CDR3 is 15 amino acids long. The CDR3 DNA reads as TGTGCCAGCAGTTTATACAGGGGACGGAACACTGAAGCTTTCTTT. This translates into CASSLYRGRNTEAFF.

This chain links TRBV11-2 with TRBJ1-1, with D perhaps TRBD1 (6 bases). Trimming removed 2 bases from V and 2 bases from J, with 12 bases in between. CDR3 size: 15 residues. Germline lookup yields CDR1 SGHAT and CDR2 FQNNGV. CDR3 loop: CASSLTGHKNTEAFF. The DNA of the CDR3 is TGTGCCAGCAGCTTAACGGGACATAAAAACACTGAAGCTTTCTTT.

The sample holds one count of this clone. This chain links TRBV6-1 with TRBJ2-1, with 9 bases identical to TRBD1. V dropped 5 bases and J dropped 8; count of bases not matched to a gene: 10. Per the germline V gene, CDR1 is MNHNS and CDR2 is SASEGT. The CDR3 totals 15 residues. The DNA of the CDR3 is TGTGCCAGCAGTCTGACAGGGGGAAGGAGAGATGAGCAGTTCTTC. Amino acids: CASSLTGGRRDEQFF.

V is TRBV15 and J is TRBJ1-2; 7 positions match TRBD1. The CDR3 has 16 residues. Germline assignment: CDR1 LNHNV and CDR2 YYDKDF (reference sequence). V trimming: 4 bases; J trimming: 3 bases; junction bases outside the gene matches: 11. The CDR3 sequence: CATSTGATGAYYGYTF. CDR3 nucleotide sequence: TGTGCCACCAGCACGGGGGCAACAGGGGCCTACTATGGCTACACCTTC.

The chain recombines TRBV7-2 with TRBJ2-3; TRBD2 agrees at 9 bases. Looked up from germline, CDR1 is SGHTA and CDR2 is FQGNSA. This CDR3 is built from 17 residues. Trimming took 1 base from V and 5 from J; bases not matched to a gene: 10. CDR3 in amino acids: CASSLVGLSSGRDTQYF. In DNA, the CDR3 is TGTGCCAGCAGCTTAGTAGGTCTGAGTAGCGGGAGAGATACGCAGTATTTT. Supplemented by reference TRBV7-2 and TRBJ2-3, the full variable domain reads GAGVSQSPSNKVTEKGKDVELRCDPISGHTALYWYRQSLGQGLEFLIYFQGNSAPDKSGLPSDRFSAERTGGSVSTLTIQRTQQEDSAVYLCASSLVGLSSGRDTQYFGPGTRLTVL.

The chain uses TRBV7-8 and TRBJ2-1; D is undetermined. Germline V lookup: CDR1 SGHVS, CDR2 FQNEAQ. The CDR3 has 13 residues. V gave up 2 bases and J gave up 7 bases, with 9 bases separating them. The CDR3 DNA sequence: TGTGCCAGCAGCTTAACTGGAGTGAATGAGCAGTTCTTC. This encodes CASSLTGVNEQFF.

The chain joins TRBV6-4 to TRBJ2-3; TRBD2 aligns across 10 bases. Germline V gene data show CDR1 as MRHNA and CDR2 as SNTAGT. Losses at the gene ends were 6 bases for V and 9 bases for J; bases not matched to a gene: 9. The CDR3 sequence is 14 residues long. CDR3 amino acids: CASSASGREGTQYF. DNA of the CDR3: TGTGCCAGCAGCGCTAGCGGGAGAGAGGGGACGCAGTATTTT.

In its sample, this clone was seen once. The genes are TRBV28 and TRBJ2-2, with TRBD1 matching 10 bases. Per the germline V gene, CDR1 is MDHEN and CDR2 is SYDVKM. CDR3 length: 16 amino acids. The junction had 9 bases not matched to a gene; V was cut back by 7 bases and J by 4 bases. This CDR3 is CASKPSRTGGTGELFF. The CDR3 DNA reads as TGTGCCAGCAAACCCTCCCGGACAGGGGGCACCGGGGAGCTGTTTTTT.